The 18 T cell receptor beta chains listed next were all sequenced from one sample in a study of blood T cell repertoires in COVID-19. The assay was immunoSEQ multiplex PCR, and TCRdb's table has in-frame clones only and misses some. The sample holds roughly 330,000 clones; over 75% are singletons and the top ten take 5% to 6%. The specimen was PBMCs or T cells enriched from blood (not recorded which). The receptors shown here come from a young man who had recovered from COVID-19.

The rearrangement uses TRBV7-8 and TRBJ2-7; D is uncertain. This CDR3 has 14 residues. The germline gives CDR1 SGHVS, CDR2 FQNEAQ. V lost 5 bases to trimming and J lost 0 bases, with 11 bases between them. In DNA form, the CDR3 reads TGTGCCAGCAGCAATATGGCAAACTCCTACGAGCAGTACTTC. It is translated as CASSNMANSYEQYF.

The sample holds one count of this clone. The rearrangement links TRBV19 to TRBJ1-2, with D possibly TRBD1 on 5 matching bases. Between the trimmed V and J ends, which lost 4 bases and 5 bases, there was a span of 20 bases. Germline V gives CDR1 LNHDA, CDR2 SQIVND (reference sequence). This CDR3 has 16 residues. The CDR3 sequence is CASSNRLETATYGYTF. CDR3 in DNA: TGTGCCAGTAGTAATAGACTCGAGACAGCAACATATGGCTACACCTTC.

The V gene is TRBV19, the J gene TRBJ2-1, with D tentatively TRBD2 (5 bases). The CDR3 contains 17 residues. Per the germline V gene, CDR1 is LNHDA and CDR2 is SQIVND (reference sequence). Trimming pared 5 bases from V and 7 bases from J, leaving 24 bases between. The CDR3 bases are TGTGCCAGTAGTCCCCGGGAACAGACACTGGGTAAGAATGAGCAGTTCTTC. It translates to CASSPREQTLGKNEQFF.

The chain links TRBV28 to TRBJ1-2; D is unresolved. Germline CDR1 reads MDHEN; CDR2 reads SYDVKM. V lost 5 bases to trimming and J lost 2 bases, with 21 bases between them. CDR3 length: 17 amino acids. The CDR3 bases are TGTGCCAGCAGTCACAACCCCCCTTCTTCCCGAAACTATGGCTACACCTTC. Its protein product is CASSHNPPSSRNYGYTF.

The chain is built from TRBV9 and TRBJ1-1; the D is unclear. Between the trimmed V and J ends, which lost 4 bases and 5 bases, there was a span of 12 bases. The CDR3 sequence is 13 residues long. The V gene's germline CDR1 is SGDLS and CDR2 YYNGEE. CDR3 amino acids: CASSHYPNTEAFF. The CDR3 DNA reads as TGTGCCAGCAGCCACTACCCAAATACTGAAGCTTTCTTT.

The chain uses TRBV5-1 and TRBJ2-3; 9 bases match TRBD2. The germline gives CDR1 SGHRS, CDR2 YFSETQ. The CDR3 has 17 amino acids. J lost 1 base, V lost 0 bases, and 6 bases had no gene match. The CDR3 coding sequence is TGCGCCAGCAGCTTGGGGACCTCTAGCGGGGGCACAGATACGCAGTATTTT. It encodes CASSLGTSSGGTDTQYF.

The chain carries TRBV5-5 and TRBJ2-1; perhaps TRBD2 as D (5 bases). This CDR3 spans 16 amino acids. V gave up 3 bases and J gave up 4 bases, with 17 bases separating them. Germline V gene data show CDR1 as SGHKS and CDR2 as YYEKEE (reference sequence). CDR3 protein: CASSSHGSAYYNEQFF. Here the CDR3 DNA reads TGTGCCAGCAGCTCCCACGGTAGCGCATATTACAATGAGCAGTTCTTC.

The chain has TRBV12-5 and TRBJ2-7; the D gene is possibly TRBD2 (5 bases). Between the trimmed V and J ends, which lost 4 bases and 12 bases, there was a span of 13 bases. CDR3 length: 11 amino acids. Germline CDR1 reads LGHNT; CDR2 reads FRNRAP. CDR3 DNA sequence: TGTGCTAGTGGTTCTTCACGCGGGCGGTACTTC. It specifies CASGSSRGRYF.

The chain joins TRBV3-1 (or the pseudogene TRBV3-2) to TRBJ1-2; D unclear. This CDR3 comprises 14 residues. The V end lost 4 bases, the J end lost 7 bases, and 16 bases lay between the germline ends. The germline V gene has CDR1 LGHDT and CDR2 YNNKEL (reference sequence). The CDR3 protein is CASSPLRGGSGYTF. Here the CDR3 DNA reads TGTGCCAGCAGCCCATTGCGTGGAGGAAGTGGCTACACCTTC.

V is TRBV7-9 and J is TRBJ2-5; 9 bases are a match to TRBD1. Germline CDR1 reads SEHNR; CDR2 reads FQNEAQ (reference sequence). This CDR3 is 13 amino acids long. The ends lost 4 bases at V and 6 bases at J; junction bases unmatched: 3. CDR3 sequence: CASSSDRGKTQYF. The CDR3 coding sequence is TGTGCCAGCAGCTCGGACAGGGGAAAGACCCAGTACTTC.

This rearrangement joins TRBV2 to TRBJ1-4, with D perhaps matching TRBD1 (5 bases). Trimming removed 6 bases at V and 8 bases at J, with 19 bases between. Germline CDR1 and CDR2: SNHLY and FYNNEI. CDR3 size: 15 residues. This CDR3 is CASSARRDSPEKLFF. The DNA of the CDR3 is TGTGCCAGCAGCGCCCGCCGGGACTCCCCGGAAAAACTGTTTTTT.

The V gene is TRBV6-4, the J gene TRBJ2-3, with TRBD2 matching 10 bases. V lost 3 bases, J lost 0 bases, and 3 bases stayed unmatched. The germline V gene has CDR1 MRHNA and CDR2 SNTAGT. The CDR3 consists of 16 residues. The CDR3 spells CASSEASGSSTDTQYF. As DNA, the CDR3 is TGTGCCAGCAGTGAGGCTAGCGGGAGTAGCACAGATACGCAGTATTTT.

The gene calls are TRBV25-1 and TRBJ2-2; 8 bases fit TRBD1. This CDR3 has 15 amino acids. The germline CDR1 and CDR2 sequences are MGHDK and SYGVNS. Germline trimming cut 6 bases from V and 4 bases from J; bases unmatched to any gene: 7. The chain's CDR3 is CASSKTGAITGELFF. The DNA of the CDR3 is TGTGCCAGCAGCAAGACAGGGGCCATCACCGGGGAGCTGTTTTTT.

The chain couples TRBV7-2 to TRBJ1-6; D is possibly TRBD1 (5 bases). The germline V gene has CDR1 SGHTA and CDR2 FQGNSA. Deletions cut 1 base from V and 8 bases from J, with 18 bases between. The CDR3 covers 17 residues. CDR3 in amino acids: CASSLVVSIQGYSPLHF. CDR3 DNA sequence: TGTGCCAGCAGCTTAGTTGTTAGTATCCAGGGATATTCACCCCTCCACTTT.

This clone showed up just a few times. The rearrangement joins TRBV5-4 to TRBJ2-7, with 7 bases fitting TRBD2. This CDR3 is built from 15 residues. Germline-derived CDR1 and CDR2 are SGHNT and YYREEE (reference sequence). V dropped 4 bases and J dropped 0; count of bases not matched to a gene: 7. The CDR3: CASSPGGPYSYEQYF. The CDR3 DNA is TGTGCCAGCAGCCCGGGGGGTCCTTACTCCTACGAGCAGTACTTC.

This chain joins TRBV10-1 and TRBJ2-3; D uncertain. Germline V gene data show CDR1 as WNHNN and CDR2 as SYGVQD (reference sequence). Trimming took off 6 bases at V and 2 bases at J, with 12 bases between the two ends. The CDR3 consists of 14 residues. CDR3: CASSPRVDTDTQYF. The CDR3 DNA reads as TGCGCCAGCAGCCCCCGGGTCGACACAGATACGCAGTATTTT.

The CDR3 coding sequence is TGTGCCAGCAGCTTCCCTATTTTTAGCGGGGGATTAACCTACAATGAGCAGTTCTTC. It translates to CASSFPIFSGGLTYNEQFF. The chain joins TRBV7-9 to TRBJ2-1; 9 bases are a match to TRBD2. Germline CDR1 is SEHNR and CDR2 is FQNEAQ (reference sequence). The length of the CDR3 is 19 residues. The ends lost 3 bases at V and 2 bases at J; junction bases unmatched: 14. Drawing the rest from reference TRBV7-9 and TRBJ2-1, the complete variable domain is DTGVSQNPRHKITKRGQNVTFRCDPISEHNRLYWYRQTLGQGPEFLTYFQNEAQLEKSRLLSDRFSAERPKGSFSTLEIQRTEQGDSAMYLCASSFPIFSGGLTYNEQFFGPGTRLTVL.

J is TRBJ2-1 and V is TRBV29-1; 7 nucleotides align to TRBD2. J was trimmed by 8 bases and V by 3 bases; bases with no gene match: 4. CDR1 SQVTM and CDR2 ANQGSEA come from the germline V gene. There are 12 residues in the CDR3. The CDR3 DNA sequence: TGCAGCGTTGATCGCGGGGGAGATGAGCAGTTCTTC. Translating gives CSVDRGGDEQFF.